The 12 T cell receptor beta chains below were found in one sample sequenced in a study of identical twins. TCRdb re-analysed the 5' RACE reads in MiXCR, keeping a single row per CDR3 protein. The data contain about 550,000 distinct CDR3 sequences, about a fifth of them singletons. The same specimen was also included in a second study, on yellow fever vaccine responses in identical twins.

Sample: CD4+ T cells sorted from blood. Receptors were obtained from a woman aged 18-29 years in good health.

The V call is TRBV2, the J call TRBJ2-5, with 7 bases fitting TRBD1. Losses at the gene ends were 7 bases for V and 2 bases for J; bases not matched to a gene: 4. Looked up from germline, CDR1 is SNHLY and CDR2 is FYNNEI. This CDR3 spans 13 amino acids. CDR3 coding DNA: TGTGCCAGCAACAGACAGGGACAAGAGACCCAGTACTTC. Translation: CASNRQGQETQYF.

V usage is TRBV12-3 or TRBV12-4 and J usage is TRBJ2-1; 13 positions agree with TRBD2. The CDR3 consists of 15 residues. The V gene end was trimmed by 7 bases and the J gene end by 8 bases; junction bases not matched to a gene: 8. The CDR3 spells CASTRGLAGADEQFF. CDR3 sequence (DNA): TGTGCCAGCACCCGAGGACTAGCGGGAGCGGATGAGCAGTTCTTC.

The CDR3 region is CASSQEGGTSGPYNEQFF. The CDR3 DNA reads TGCGCCAGCAGCCAAGAAGGAGGGACTAGCGGACCGTACAATGAGCAGTTCTTC. V gene TRBV4-1 combines with J gene TRBJ2-1; 11 bases line up with TRBD2. Germline values: CDR1 MGHRA, CDR2 YSYEKL. The CDR3 sequence is 18 residues long. V was pared by 0 bases and J by 4 bases, with 8 bases of the junction left unmatched.

This clonotype was observed a handful of times. The CDR3 region has the DNA TGCGCCAGCAGCTTACCCGGGGCCTACACAGATACGCAGTATTTT. Translating it yields CASSLPGAYTDTQYF. The V gene is TRBV5-1, the J gene TRBJ2-3; either TRBD1 or TRBD2 may supply D (5 bases each). Germline CDR1 is SGHRS and CDR2 is YFSETQ. The CDR3 consists of 15 residues. With 2 bases removed from V and 2 bases from J, the gap between germline ends came to 12 bases. Complete variable domain (other parts from reference TRBV5-1 and TRBJ2-3): KAGVTQTPRYLIKTRGQQVTLSCSPISGHRSVSWYQQTPGQGLQFLFEYFSETQRNKGNFPGRFSGRQFSNSRSEMNVSTLELGDSALYLCASSLPGAYTDTQYFGPGTRLTVL.

This clonotype appeared a few times. The DNA for the CDR3 is TGTGCCAGCAGGGCGGGACCCACAAACACCATATATTTT. As protein: CASRAGPTNTIYF. The chain couples TRBV6-6 to TRBJ1-3; tentative D call: TRBD1 (5 bases). V was clipped by 6 bases and J by 6 bases, with 12 bases between them. The CDR3 loop spans 13 amino acids. Per the germline V gene, CDR1 is MNHNY and CDR2 is SVGAGI (reference sequence).

The chain has TRBV20-1 and TRBJ2-7, with 8 nucleotides matching TRBD1. The junction had 10 bases not matched to a gene; V was cut back by 3 bases and J by 3 bases. The CDR3 covers 15 residues. The germline V gene encodes CDR1 DFQATT and CDR2 SNEGSKA (reference sequence). DNA for the CDR3: TGCAGTGCTAGCTCCCGGGACAGGCTTCTCTACGAGCAGTACTTC. Translated: CSASSRDRLLYEQYF.

The chain carries TRBV3-1 and TRBJ1-1; D possibly corresponds to TRBD1 (6 bases). CDR1 LGHDT and CDR2 YNNKEL come from the germline V gene (reference sequence). The V and J ends lost 3 bases and 5 bases respectively, with 19 bases between them. The CDR3 is made up of 16 amino acids. The CDR3 nucleotides read TGTGCCAGCAGCCAGGCCGGGACATCGAAGGCTACTGAAGCTTTCTTT. This codes for CASSQAGTSKATEAFF.

There are a few counts of this clonotype. J is TRBJ2-3 and V is TRBV20-1; unclear D gene. The germline V gene has CDR1 DFQATT and CDR2 SNEGSKA (reference sequence). With 1 base removed from V and 1 base from J, the gap between germline ends came to 6 bases. The CDR3 has 13 amino acids. CDR3: CSARVGGTDTQYF. As DNA, the CDR3 is TGCAGTGCTAGAGTGGGCGGCACAGATACGCAGTATTTT.

The genes are TRBV20-1 and TRBJ2-7, with 8 bases aligning to TRBD2. The CDR3 contains 13 residues. Germline CDR1 reads DFQATT; CDR2 reads SNEGSKA (reference sequence). Germline trimming cut 6 bases from V and 7 bases from J; bases unmatched to any gene: 11. DNA for the CDR3: TGCAGTGCCCTCGGGACTAGTCTGGGTGAGCAGTACTTC. It is translated as CSALGTSLGEQYF.

The chain couples TRBV5-5 to TRBJ2-1; TRBD2 agrees at 7 bases. Germline V gene lookup returns CDR1 SGHKS and CDR2 YYEKEE (reference sequence). The CDR3 has 14 amino acids. J lost 11 bases, V lost 4 bases, and 12 bases had no gene match. The CDR3: CASSPTSALPQQFF. For the CDR3, the DNA is TGTGCCAGCAGCCCTACTAGCGCGTTGCCCCAGCAGTTCTTC.

This clonotype came up a few times. V usage is TRBV5-1 and J usage is TRBJ2-7; maybe TRBD1 (5 bases). V was clipped by 0 bases and J by 6 bases, with 13 bases between them. CDR1 and CDR2 (germline): SGHRS, YFSETQ. The CDR3 is 14 amino acids. Written as DNA, the CDR3 is TGCGCCAGCAGCTTGGTTCAGGGCGACTCCGAGCAGTACTTC. Translation gives CASSLVQGDSEQYF.

This clonotype turned up a few times. V usage is TRBV7-6 and J usage is TRBJ2-5; 14 bases are a match to TRBD2. J gave up 2 bases and V 4 bases, and 6 bases lay outside the gene matches. The CDR3 spans 17 residues. Germline V gene sequence: CDR1 SGHVS, CDR2 FNYEAQ. As DNA, the CDR3 is TGTGCCAGCAGCTCCGGACTAGCGGGAGGCCTACAAGAGACCCAGTACTTC. It yields the protein CASSSGLAGGLQETQYF. The full variable domain, its missing parts supplied by reference TRBV7-6 and TRBJ2-5, is GAGVSQSPRYKVTKRGQDVALRCDPISGHVSLYWYRQALGQGPEFLTYFNYEAQQDKSGLPNDRFSAERPEGSISTLTIQRTEQRDSAMYRCASSSGLAGGLQETQYFGPGTRLLVL.